This entry concerns a single T cell receptor (beta chain). In germline, CDR1 is SEHNR, CDR2 FQNEAQ (reference sequence). The germline V and J ends were trimmed by 1 base and 5 bases, with 14 bases remaining between them. The length of the CDR3 is 15 residues. The sample belongs to a study of blood T cells in healthy people across ages. A sample-barcoded 5' primer and a J-beta primer mix were used in a second PCR of about 7 to 12 cycles. MiXCR was run by TCRdb on the 5' RACE reads, yielding one entry per CDR3 protein. The sample records roughly 1,000,000 distinct CDR3 sequences, 25% being singletons. The sample was also reused in another study, on T cells of mothers and their children.

The specimen was blood. The genes are TRBV7-9 and TRBJ2-5, with D perhaps TRBD1 or TRBD2 (6 bases each). This TCR was recovered from a girl aged 2-9 years in good health. The CDR3 region is CASSLGQEGRETQYF. In DNA form, the CDR3 reads TGTGCCAGCAGCTTAGGACAGGAGGGACGGGAGACCCAGTACTTC.